This is a list of T cell receptor beta chains from one sample in a study of cytomegalovirus exposure and HLA in healthy donors. The data were produced by immunoSEQ multiplex PCR, yet TCRdb's version contains in-frame clones alone and is incomplete. This sample has 150,000 or so clones, with around four fifths found just once. The specimen was PBMCs. These receptors all stem from a man aged 50-60 years in good health and CMV-seropositive. CDR3s include the opening cysteine and the closing phenylalanine or tryptophan. The order of the fields is V gene, clone size, D gene, J gene, CDR3 DNA, CDR3 protein. A D gene is named only where the DNA matches it firmly. A clone size is listed for some rows: how often the clone was seen (once, few, many), or a class if it is expanded.

v_call: TRBV27; clone_size: -; d_call: TRBD2; j_call: TRBJ2-1; cdr3_nt: TGTGCCAGCAGTTTATATAGCGGGAGTGGGTACAATGAGCAGTTCTTC; cdr3_aa: CASSLYSGSGYNEQFF
v_call: TRBV6-1; clone_size: -; d_call: -; j_call: TRBJ1-4; cdr3_nt: TGTGCCAGCAGTGGGGGGGGGCTAGGGGAAAAACTGTTTTTT; cdr3_aa: CASSGGGLGEKLFF
v_call: TRBV27; clone_size: -; d_call: TRBD2; j_call: TRBJ2-2; cdr3_nt: TGTGCCAGCAAACCGGGACTAGCGGGGGGGTTCGGTATCGGGGAGCTGTTTTTT; cdr3_aa: CASKPGLAGGFGIGELFF
v_call: TRBV19; clone_size: -; d_call: TRBD2; j_call: TRBJ2-7; cdr3_nt: TGTGCCACCTCGAGAACCGGGACTGGCGGGAGTAGGGGCTACGAGCAGTACTTC; cdr3_aa: CATSRTGTGGSRGYEQYF
v_call: TRBV5-4; clone_size: -; d_call: TRBD2; j_call: TRBJ2-1; cdr3_nt: TGTGCCAGCAGCTTCACTAGCGGGAATTACAATGAGCAGTTCTTC; cdr3_aa: CASSFTSGNYNEQFF
v_call: TRBV5-1; clone_size: few; d_call: -; j_call: TRBJ2-6; cdr3_nt: TGCGCCAGCACGGTCGCCGGGGCCAACGTCCTGACTTTC; cdr3_aa: CASTVAGANVLTF
v_call: TRBV9; clone_size: -; d_call: -; j_call: TRBJ2-7; cdr3_nt: TGTGCCAGCAGCCCTATCACAGGGACTACGGAGCAGTACTTC; cdr3_aa: CASSPITGTTEQYF
v_call: TRBV6-1; clone_size: -; d_call: -; j_call: TRBJ1-5; cdr3_nt: TGTGCCAGCAGTGTGGGGCAGGGAGGTAATCAGCCCCAGCATTTT; cdr3_aa: CASSVGQGGNQPQHF
v_call: TRBV27; clone_size: -; d_call: -; j_call: TRBJ1-6; cdr3_nt: TGTGCCAGCAGTTTTCGAGGCATGAGCTCCTATAATTCACCCCTCCACTTT; cdr3_aa: CASSFRGMSSYNSPLHF
v_call: TRBV18; clone_size: -; d_call: TRBD2; j_call: TRBJ2-7; cdr3_nt: TGTGCCAGCTCATCCGAAATTTCGTTAGCGGGAGTCAACTACGAGCAGTACTTC; cdr3_aa: CASSSEISLAGVNYEQYF
v_call: TRBV7-2; clone_size: -; d_call: TRBD1; j_call: TRBJ1-6; cdr3_nt: TGTGCCAGCAGCCGACAGGGGGCTGGATCACCCCTCCACTTT; cdr3_aa: CASSRQGAGSPLHF
v_call: TRBV5-1; clone_size: -; d_call: TRBD1; j_call: TRBJ2-7; cdr3_nt: TGCGCCAGCAGCTCACCGGGACAGGAATCCTACGAGCAGTACTTC; cdr3_aa: CASSSPGQESYEQYF
v_call: TRBV2; clone_size: -; d_call: TRBD2; j_call: TRBJ2-1; cdr3_nt: TGTGCCAGCACGACCGGGGGGGGGCCCTACAATGAGCAGTTCTTC; cdr3_aa: CASTTGGGPYNEQFF
v_call: TRBV5-1; clone_size: -; d_call: TRBD2; j_call: TRBJ2-3; cdr3_nt: TGCGCCAGCAGCTCGACTAGCGGGGGACCACAATACGCAGATACGCAGTATTTT; cdr3_aa: CASSSTSGGPQYADTQYF
v_call: TRBV28; clone_size: -; d_call: -; j_call: TRBJ1-5; cdr3_nt: TGTGCCAGCAGCCCCGGAGGGCGCGATAGCAATCAGCCCCAGCATTTT; cdr3_aa: CASSPGGRDSNQPQHF
v_call: TRBV5-1; clone_size: -; d_call: TRBD1; j_call: TRBJ1-2; cdr3_nt: TGCGCCAGCAGCTTGGGACAGGGCCCTATCTATGGCTACACCTTC; cdr3_aa: CASSLGQGPIYGYTF
v_call: TRBV27; clone_size: few; d_call: -; j_call: TRBJ1-6; cdr3_nt: TGTGCCAGCAGTTTATTACCCGGGGAGCGTTTTAGGTCACCCCTCCACTTT; cdr3_aa: CASSLLPGERFRSPLHF
v_call: TRBV5-1; clone_size: -; d_call: TRBD1; j_call: TRBJ2-2; cdr3_nt: TGCGCCAGCAGCTTGGGGCCAGGGGGCACCGGGGAGCTGTTTTTT; cdr3_aa: CASSLGPGGTGELFF
v_call: TRBV7-9; clone_size: -; d_call: TRBD1; j_call: TRBJ1-2; cdr3_nt: TGTGCCAGCAGCCGAAGTGTCGGGACAGGATACTATGGCTACACCTTC; cdr3_aa: CASSRSVGTGYYGYTF
v_call: TRBV7-9; clone_size: -; d_call: TRBD1; j_call: TRBJ1-3; cdr3_nt: TGTGCCAGCAGCTACACGACAGGGAGCGGAAACACCATATATTTT; cdr3_aa: CASSYTTGSGNTIYF
v_call: TRBV18; clone_size: -; d_call: -; j_call: TRBJ2-7; cdr3_nt: TGTGCCAGCTCACCAACTGCGGGGGCCCTGGAGCAGTACTTC; cdr3_aa: CASSPTAGALEQYF
v_call: TRBV27; clone_size: once; d_call: TRBD2; j_call: TRBJ2-3; cdr3_nt: TGTGCCAGCAGTCCCCGACTAGCGTCTAGCACAGATACGCAGTATTTT; cdr3_aa: CASSPRLASSTDTQYF
v_call: TRBV27; clone_size: once; d_call: -; j_call: TRBJ2-2; cdr3_nt: TGTGCCAGCAGTAACCGGGGGAACACCGGGGAGCTGTTTTTT; cdr3_aa: CASSNRGNTGELFF
v_call: TRBV7-9; clone_size: -; d_call: -; j_call: TRBJ1-5; cdr3_nt: TGTGCCAGCAGTTTAGGACAGAGCAATCAGCCCCAGCATTTT; cdr3_aa: CASSLGQSNQPQHF
v_call: TRBV28; clone_size: -; d_call: TRBD1; j_call: TRBJ1-3; cdr3_nt: TGTGCCAGCAGCACGGTAACAGGGGGCTCTGGAAACACCATATATTTT; cdr3_aa: CASSTVTGGSGNTIYF
v_call: TRBV6-5; clone_size: -; d_call: -; j_call: TRBJ2-7; cdr3_nt: TGTGCCAGCAGTACCCCTCACAAGAACTACGAGCAGTACTTC; cdr3_aa: CASSTPHKNYEQYF
v_call: TRBV11-2; clone_size: -; d_call: -; j_call: TRBJ2-1; cdr3_nt: TGTGCCAGCAGCTTAGAACACTACAATGAGCAGTTCTTC; cdr3_aa: CASSLEHYNEQFF
v_call: TRBV11-2; clone_size: -; d_call: -; j_call: TRBJ1-6; cdr3_nt: TGTGCCAGCAGCTCGGGACAAAATTCACCCCTCCACTTT; cdr3_aa: CASSSGQNSPLHF
v_call: TRBV28; clone_size: -; d_call: -; j_call: TRBJ1-2; cdr3_nt: TGTGCTCACTCGCAGGGAGGTTATGGCTACACCTTC; cdr3_aa: CAHSQGGYGYTF
v_call: TRBV5-6; clone_size: -; d_call: -; j_call: TRBJ2-2; cdr3_nt: TGTGCCAGCAGCTTGGCGGTGGGGGAGCTGTTTTTT; cdr3_aa: CASSLAVGELFF
v_call: TRBV5-1; clone_size: -; d_call: TRBD2; j_call: TRBJ2-5; cdr3_nt: TGCGCCAGCACCAATAGCGGGGGGACAGAGACCCAGTACTTC; cdr3_aa: CASTNSGGTETQYF
v_call: TRBV4-3; clone_size: -; d_call: -; j_call: TRBJ2-2; cdr3_nt: TGCGCCAGCAGCCGGGTTACAGGGTATTTAGCCGGGGAGCTGTTTTTT; cdr3_aa: CASSRVTGYLAGELFF
v_call: TRBV28; clone_size: -; d_call: -; j_call: TRBJ2-7; cdr3_nt: TGTGCCAGCAGTTTATCGACGCGGGAGCAGTACTTC; cdr3_aa: CASSLSTREQYF
v_call: TRBV2; clone_size: -; d_call: TRBD1; j_call: TRBJ2-7; cdr3_nt: TGTGCCAGCAAAGGGGACAGTTACGAGCAGTACTTC; cdr3_aa: CASKGDSYEQYF
v_call: TRBV19; clone_size: -; d_call: TRBD1; j_call: TRBJ1-6; cdr3_nt: TGTGCCAGTGCGGACAGGGTCTATAATTCACCCCTCCACTTT; cdr3_aa: CASADRVYNSPLHF
v_call: TRBV5-6; clone_size: few; d_call: TRBD2; j_call: TRBJ2-1; cdr3_nt: TGTGCCAGCAGCTTGGCAATACAGACTAGCGGGAGGGCCAATGAGCAGTTCTTC; cdr3_aa: CASSLAIQTSGRANEQFF
v_call: TRBV5-4; clone_size: -; d_call: TRBD2; j_call: TRBJ2-5; cdr3_nt: TGTGCCAGCAGCCCGCGGACTAGCGGGAGGGGAGAGACCCAGTACTTC; cdr3_aa: CASSPRTSGRGETQYF
v_call: TRBV4-2; clone_size: once; d_call: TRBD2; j_call: TRBJ2-3; cdr3_nt: TGTGCCAGCAGCCAAGATGGGGCGGGGGTCGGAGATACGCAGTATTTT; cdr3_aa: CASSQDGAGVGDTQYF
v_call: TRBV27; clone_size: -; d_call: TRBD1; j_call: TRBJ1-5; cdr3_nt: TGTGCCAGCAAAACCGTGGGACAGGGTGTAGGGCAGCCCCAGCATTTT; cdr3_aa: CASKTVGQGVGQPQHF
v_call: TRBV28; clone_size: once; d_call: TRBD1; j_call: TRBJ1-1; cdr3_nt: TGTGCCAGCACCCCTAGACCGCAGGGGGCAACTGAAGCTTTCTTT; cdr3_aa: CASTPRPQGATEAFF
v_call: TRBV9; clone_size: -; d_call: TRBD1; j_call: TRBJ1-1; cdr3_nt: TGTGCCAGCAGCGAGAGCACAGGGGGCCGAGGAGCTTTCTTT; cdr3_aa: CASSESTGGRGAFF
v_call: TRBV29-1; clone_size: -; d_call: TRBD1; j_call: TRBJ2-7; cdr3_nt: TGCAGCGTTCGGGACAGGAGAAGTCATGAGCAGTACTTC; cdr3_aa: CSVRDRRSHEQYF
v_call: TRBV28; clone_size: -; d_call: -; j_call: TRBJ1-4; cdr3_nt: TGTGCCAGCAGTTTATCGGGGTCCCCTAATGAAAAACTGTTTTTT; cdr3_aa: CASSLSGSPNEKLFF
v_call: TRBV2; clone_size: -; d_call: -; j_call: TRBJ2-7; cdr3_nt: TGTGCCAGCAGTGATGTGAGCGGTTATTCCTACGAGCAGTACTTC; cdr3_aa: CASSDVSGYSYEQYF
v_call: TRBV28; clone_size: once; d_call: TRBD1; j_call: TRBJ2-5; cdr3_nt: TGTGCCAGCAGTTCGGGACAGTCTTTCGAGACCCAGTACTTC; cdr3_aa: CASSSGQSFETQYF
v_call: TRBV29-1; clone_size: -; d_call: TRBD2; j_call: TRBJ2-7; cdr3_nt: TGCAGCGTCCAAACTAGCGGCAAGAACGAGCAGTACTTC; cdr3_aa: CSVQTSGKNEQYF
v_call: TRBV7-9; clone_size: -; d_call: -; j_call: TRBJ2-3; cdr3_nt: TGTGCCAGCAGCTTATCCGGGGGTGGGAAGGGGAGCACAGATACGCAGTATTTT; cdr3_aa: CASSLSGGGKGSTDTQYF
v_call: TRBV5-5; clone_size: -; d_call: -; j_call: TRBJ2-7; cdr3_nt: TGTGCCAGCAGCTTCCTTGACAGTACAACCTACGAGCAGTACTTC; cdr3_aa: CASSFLDSTTYEQYF
v_call: TRBV7-9; clone_size: -; d_call: -; j_call: TRBJ1-3; cdr3_nt: TGTGCCAGCAGCCCCCCCTCCGGGACAAGCTCTGGAAACACCATATATTTT; cdr3_aa: CASSPPSGTSSGNTIYF
v_call: TRBV7-6; clone_size: -; d_call: -; j_call: TRBJ1-6; cdr3_nt: TGTGCCAGCAGCCCCTTAGGGGCTAATTCACCCCTCCACTTT; cdr3_aa: CASSPLGANSPLHF
v_call: TRBV2; clone_size: -; d_call: TRBD1; j_call: TRBJ2-7; cdr3_nt: TGTGCCAGCAGTGGACAGGGCTCCTCATACGAGCAGTACTTC; cdr3_aa: CASSGQGSSYEQYF
v_call: TRBV12-5; clone_size: once; d_call: TRBD1; j_call: TRBJ2-1; cdr3_nt: TGTGCTAGTGGGCAAGGACAGGGAATGAATGAGCAGTTCTTC; cdr3_aa: CASGQGQGMNEQFF
v_call: TRBV28; clone_size: -; d_call: -; j_call: TRBJ2-5; cdr3_nt: TGTGCCAGCAGTTTATTGGCAGGGGAGACCCAGTACTTC; cdr3_aa: CASSLLAGETQYF
v_call: TRBV11-2; clone_size: -; d_call: TRBD1; j_call: TRBJ2-5; cdr3_nt: TGTGCCAGCAGCTTGTCTTCCGACAGGGCATTTCAAGAGACCCAGTACTTC; cdr3_aa: CASSLSSDRAFQETQYF
v_call: TRBV18; clone_size: -; d_call: -; j_call: TRBJ1-2; cdr3_nt: TGTGCCAGCTCACCAGTGACACCCACCAACTATGGCTACACCTTC; cdr3_aa: CASSPVTPTNYGYTF